The present TCR beta chain was sequenced within a study of blood T cell repertoires in COVID-19 (dated by TCRdb to the early 2020s). Regarding the complete study: The collaborator samples originated in the United States, Italy and Spain and spanned the acute and convalescent phases of COVID-19. Samples came from the ongoing ImmuneRACE study (first 160 participants) plus 1,254 subjects from 6 global collaborators. A de-identified subject ID, COVID-19 status, age in years and sex were almost always included in the sample metadata. Where HLA class I and class II types were available, the types were taken from metadata supplied by the sample provider, not from assay-based typing. Subjects who had been exposed to COVID-19, were actively infected with it, or had recovered from it provided the deeply sampled blood TCRbeta repertoires that made up the dataset. The prospective study material was composed of cDNA or gDNA derived from T cells, B-cell-depleted T cells, or PBMCs. The repertoires were released in a freely available public database intended as a resource for research on the immune response to SARS-CoV-2. General findings and caveats noted by the study authors: Clinical and demographic metadata were provided uncurated, with the amount varying by source and participant.

Notes on this clone: Its antigen is currently not known. Base quality data are lacking; no much larger clone is found one base away.

The immunoSEQ Assay, a bias-controlled multiplex PCR, was used to amplify TCRbeta CDR3 regions from genomic DNA. The authors' analysis ran thus. The number of nucleated cells in each sample was estimated from the amplification of reference gene primers within the assay. To quantify the absolute abundance of each unique TCRbeta CDR3 rearrangement, sequence reads were collapsed and filtered. Productive Simpson clonality was computed per sample as the square root of Simpson's diversity index over productive rearrangements. Held by TCRdb, this immuneACCESS table contains in-frame sequences only and omits some clones. Under half of the omission traces to an unresolved V gene where checked; the cause of the rest is unknown. That table supplies the V and J calls and clone size; D and trimming were determined from the DNA. Within this sample are over 250,000 clones, with approximately 92% of them counted one time only. 1% to 1.3% of the sample is held by the ten biggest clonotypes.

The CDR1 and CDR2 encoded by the germline V gene are SQVTM and ANQGSEA. The CDR3 runs 15 residues from the cysteine to the phenylalanine. Kept here is only the CDR3 DNA, which spans 45 bases and is read in frame from base 1. V was cut back by 3 bases and J by 6 bases, leaving a gap of 17 bases between them. Participants in the prospective study were aged 18 to 89 years, lived in under 30 United States geographic areas, and enrolled through a virtual design. Cohort assignment in the prospective study relied on participant-reported clinical history from a screening survey and a study questionnaire. ImmuneRACE Cohort 3 recovered participants were defined by two consecutive negative NP/OP PCR tests, healthcare professional clearance, or symptom resolution. Each participant in the prospective study had whole blood, serum and a nasopharyngeal or oropharyngeal swab collected by mobile phlebotomists. Prospective study participants could optionally give additional blood draws and questionnaires over a 2-month period. Prospective study blood samples were shipped either frozen or at room temperature before DNA extraction.

The sequenced sample was PBMCs or T cells enriched from blood (not recorded which). The chain is made from TRBV29-1 and TRBJ2-2, with a tentative D gene TRBD1 over 6 matching bases. The receptor was isolated from a woman in her 30s who had recovered from COVID-19. The CDR3 protein is CSVDGAQGGAGELFF. The nucleotide sequence is given as TGCAGCGTTGACGGGGCACAGGGTGGGGCCGGGGAGCTGTTTTTT.